This TCR beta chain was identified during a study of blood T cell repertoires in COVID-19. Across the study: Collection of acute and convalescent COVID-19 samples took place in the United States, Italy and Spain.

The germline CDR1 and CDR2 sequences are MNHEY and SVGAGI. CDR3 size: 14 residues. Trimming took off 8 bases at V and 0 bases at J, with 10 bases between the two ends. This clone is classed as medium-sized (0.01 to 0.1%). In the source study's methods: The assay estimated nucleated cells by amplifying reference gene primers. Sequencing used immunoSEQ multiplex PCR; TCRdb keeps in-frame clones, though not all of them. V, J and clone size were drawn from that table, and D and trimming were deduced from the DNA. The data hold 260,000 or so clones, with around 82% observed a single time. Material: peripheral blood. This rearrangement joins TRBV6-5 to TRBJ2-2; D perhaps matches TRBD2 (6 bases). This clonotype originated in a woman in her 70s with acute or convalescent COVID-19. The CDR3 DNA follows: TGTGCCAGCGGGGGGTTTACGAACACCGGGGAGCTGTTTTTT. Its protein is CASGGFTNTGELFF.